The 17 T cell receptor beta chains below all came from one sample that was sequenced in a study of cytomegalovirus exposure and HLA in healthy donors (dated by TCRdb to the late 2010s). Library preparation employed the immunoSEQ multiplex PCR assay. The multiplex PCR relied on a mix of 60 forward primers for TCR Vbeta segments and 13 reverse primers for TCR Jbeta segments. What TCRdb holds here is the immuneACCESS table cut down to in-frame rearrangements. Part of the clones is not present; checked against another copy, under half of the missing clones reflect an unresolved V gene, and the others are unexplained. Present in this sample are about 160,000 clones, around 80% of which were seen just once. The top ten clones comprise 1.5% of the sample. The sequenced sample consisted of PBMCs. The source of these receptors is a woman aged 18-29 years in good health and CMV-seronegative.

A single count supports this clone. This rearrangement joins TRBV2 to TRBJ2-7; 8 bases fit TRBD1. Losses at the gene ends were 2 bases for V and 2 bases for J; bases not matched to a gene: 2. CDR1 and CDR2 (germline): SNHLY, FYNNEI. The CDR3 has 14 amino acids. CDR3 loop: CASSERTGPYEQYF. The DNA for the CDR3 is TGTGCCAGCAGTGAAAGGACAGGGCCCTACGAGCAGTACTTC.

The chain is built from TRBV1 and TRBJ2-7; TRBD1 reflects the table's D call only, with no check against the DNA. TRBV1 represents a pseudogene. The CDR3 is made up of 13 amino acids. CDR3 region: CTSSQDHGGQGDF. The DNA for the CDR3 is TGCACCAGCAGCCAAGATCACGGAGGACAGGGGGACTTC.

The V and J genes are TRBV30 and TRBJ2-2, with 10 bases identical to TRBD2. The CDR3 sequence is 17 residues long. The V and J ends lost 1 base and 5 bases, in that order; junction bases with no gene match: 10. Germline V gives CDR1 GTSNPN, CDR2 SVGIG (reference sequence). CDR3 bases: TGTGCCTGGAGTGCACCCTTAGCGGGGGGACGAACCGGGGAGCTGTTTTTT. It is translated as CAWSAPLAGGRTGELFF. Looking up the rest from reference TRBV30 and TRBJ2-2 gives the full variable domain: SQTIHQWPATLVQPVGSPLSLECTVEGTSNPNLYWYRQAAGRGLQLLFYSVGIGQISSEVPQNLSASRPQDRQFILSSKKLLLSDSGFYLCAWSAPLAGGRTGELFFGEGSRLTVL.

This chain joins TRBV7-8 and TRBJ1-4; 12 bases agree with TRBD1. Trimming took 6 bases from V and 6 from J; bases not matched to a gene: 8. Germline CDR1 SGHVS, CDR2 FQNEAQ. The CDR3 is 16 residues long. In DNA, the CDR3 is TGTGCCAGCAGTCCTATCCGGGACAGGGGGCATGAAAAACTGTTTTTT. Amino acid sequence: CASSPIRDRGHEKLFF.

This chain connects TRBV6-6 to TRBJ2-7; TRBD2 might be the D (5 bases). Germline CDR1 reads MNHNY; CDR2 reads SVGAGI (reference sequence). This CDR3 has 14 residues. The V and J ends lost 0 bases and 3 bases respectively, with 9 bases between them. For the CDR3, the DNA is TGTGCCAGCAGTTACTCGGAACGGGGCTACGAGCAGTACTTC. Translation: CASSYSERGYEQYF.

V usage is TRBV25-1 and J usage is TRBJ1-4, with 11 bases identical to TRBD1. The CDR3 is 17 amino acids. V lost 4 bases and J lost 3; bases outside the gene matches: 7. Germline CDR1 is MGHDK and CDR2 is SYGVNS. The CDR3 DNA reads as TGTGCCAGCAGTGGGTGGGACAGGGGGATGGCTAATGAAAAACTGTTTTTT. It translates to CASSGWDRGMANEKLFF.

The V gene is TRBV11-2, the J gene TRBJ2-7; 10 nucleotides agree with TRBD2. The V gene end was trimmed by 2 bases and the J gene end by 0 bases; junction bases not matched to a gene: 1. Germline V gene lookup returns CDR1 SGHAT and CDR2 FQNNGV. The CDR3 is 15 amino acids. The CDR3: CASSLLAGASYEQYF. CDR3 sequence (DNA): TGTGCCAGCAGCTTACTAGCGGGGGCCTCCTACGAGCAGTACTTC.

The rearrangement links TRBV5-6 to TRBJ1-1; 12 bases fit TRBD1. V dropped 4 bases and J dropped 0; count of bases not matched to a gene: 7. CDR1 and CDR2 from the germline V gene are SGHDT and YYEEEE. The CDR3 runs 17 residues. The CDR3 DNA reads as TGTGCCAGCAGCCCTGGGACAGGGGGCAACTTGAACACTGAAGCTTTCTTT. It yields the protein CASSPGTGGNLNTEAFF.

The V gene is TRBV19, the J gene TRBJ1-5; TRBD1 might be the D (6 bases). This CDR3 has 21 residues. Looked up from germline, CDR1 is LNHDA and CDR2 is SQIVND (reference sequence). The CDR3, as DNA: TGTGGGGATTCCCTACTCTCACATCAAAACACAGGGCCCAATCCTAATCAGCCCCAGCATTTT. Amino acid sequence: CGDSLLSHQNTGPNPNQPQHF.

This chain joins TRBV29-1 and TRBJ1-5; TRBD1 matches at 9 bases. This CDR3 is 13 amino acids long. From germline, CDR1 is SQVTM and CDR2 ANQGSEA. Trimming cost V 4 bases and J 7 bases; bases outside gene matches: 5. The CDR3 DNA follows: TGCAGCGTTGGTGAGACAGGGGGACAGCCCCAGCATTTT. Translated, it gives CSVGETGGQPQHF.

The chain joins TRBV14 to TRBJ2-5; tentative D call: TRBD2 (6 bases). The germline V gene encodes CDR1 SGHDN and CDR2 FVKESK. The CDR3 covers 16 residues. The V end was cut by 0 bases, the J end by 5 bases, with 16 bases between. CDR3 DNA: TGTGCCAGCAGCCAAGATTCGGAGGCGGGGCACGAGACCCAGTACTTC. The encoded protein is CASSQDSEAGHETQYF.

The chain carries TRBV5-1 and TRBJ2-1; a weak D match, TRBD1 (5 bases). V lost 0 bases to trimming and J lost 5 bases, with 12 bases between them. Germline V CDR1 and CDR2: SGHRS, YFSETQ. The CDR3 contains 15 residues. This CDR3 reads CASSLVSPGHNEQFF. CDR3 sequence (DNA): TGCGCCAGCAGCTTGGTTTCCCCAGGGCACAATGAGCAGTTCTTC.

The chain joins TRBV28 to TRBJ2-7, with TRBD1 as a possible D gene (5 bases). In germline, CDR1 is MDHEN, CDR2 SYDVKM. With 3 bases removed from V and 9 bases from J, the gap between germline ends came to 15 bases. This CDR3 is built from 13 residues. The chain's CDR3 is CASSFQPDSLQYF. The CDR3, as DNA: TGTGCCAGCAGTTTCCAACCAGACAGTTTGCAGTACTTC. The full variable domain, its missing parts supplied by reference TRBV28 and TRBJ2-7, is DVKVTQSSRYLVKRTGEKVFLECVQDMDHENMFWYRQDPGLGLRLIYFSYDVKMKEKGDIPEGYSVSREKKERFSLILESASTNQTSMYLCASSFQPDSLQYFGPGTRLTVT.

The chain carries TRBV6-5 and TRBJ1-5; D is undetermined. CDR1 MNHEY and CDR2 SVGAGI come from the germline V gene. The ends were cut back, 4 bases at V and 8 bases at J, with 9 bases in the middle. The CDR3 contains 12 residues. The CDR3 sequence: CASSSPPEPQHF. The CDR3 DNA reads TGTGCCAGCAGTTCCCCGCCGGAGCCCCAGCATTTT.

The CDR3 DNA reads as TGCAGCGTAAGACAGGGGTACCAGCAGCCCCAGCATTTT. It yields the protein CSVRQGYQQPQHF. This sequence joins TRBV29-1 and TRBJ1-5, with TRBD1 matching over 8 bases. The CDR3 length is 13 residues. With V trimmed by 6 bases and J by 7 bases, 8 bases remained unmatched. Germline V lookup: CDR1 SQVTM, CDR2 ANQGSEA.

The chain employs TRBV27 and TRBJ2-7, with TRBD1 matching 7 bases. From germline, CDR1 is MNHEY and CDR2 SMNVEV (reference sequence). Trimming took 6 bases from V and 1 from J; bases not matched to a gene: 3. This CDR3 is 13 amino acids long. CDR3 region: CASRIRGSYEQYF. Here the CDR3 DNA reads TGTGCCAGCAGGATCAGGGGGTCCTACGAGCAGTACTTC.

The chain uses TRBV25-1 and TRBJ1-5, with 7 bases fitting TRBD1. This CDR3 spans 14 amino acids. Germline values: CDR1 MGHDK, CDR2 SYGVNS. With 6 bases clipped from V and 5 bases from J, the junction kept 7 bases outside the gene matches. The CDR3: CASSQTGQHQPQHF. The DNA for the CDR3 is TGTGCCAGCAGCCAGACAGGGCAACATCAGCCCCAGCATTTT.